These T cell receptor beta chains were read from a single sample in a study of graft-versus-host responses after intestinal transplantation. Profiling relied on immunoSEQ multiplex PCR, and the TCRdb table lists in-frame clones only, not all of them. The sample carries some 45,000 clones, about 94% recorded once. The material sequenced was PBMCs, taken around 350 days after intestinal transplant. Receptors were obtained from a human patient who received an intestinal transplant, so some T cells may come from the graft donor. CDR3s include the opening cysteine and the closing phenylalanine or tryptophan. A D gene is named only where the DNA matches it firmly. A row's size may be missing; if present it is once, few, many or a size class.

cdr3_nt cdr3_aa j_call d_call v_call clone_size
TGTGCCACCGGGGAAACCGGGGAGCTGTTTTTT CATGETGELFF TRBJ2-2 - TRBV7-6 once
TGCGCCAGCAGCCAAGGTAGGACACCCCCGTCAGAGACCCAGTACTTC CASSQGRTPPSETQYF TRBJ2-5 - TRBV4-1 -
TGTGCCAGCAGTTACTCCGGGACTAGAAACCCCGATGAGCAGTTCTTC CASSYSGTRNPDEQFF TRBJ2-1 TRBD2 TRBV6-5 few
TGCGCCAGCAGCCAAGATCTCGGGGCAGACAATCAGCCCCAGCATTTT CASSQDLGADNQPQHF TRBJ1-5 - TRBV4-1 -
TGTGCCAGCAGCGACGGGACTAGCGGGAGAGGGGAGACCCAGTACTTC CASSDGTSGRGETQYF TRBJ2-5 TRBD2 TRBV9 -
TGTGCCAGCAGCCCCCTCAGGGCGTACAATGAGCAGTTCTTC CASSPLRAYNEQFF TRBJ2-1 - TRBV14 -
TGTGCCAGCAGCTTTGGTAAGGGCGGCACTGAAGCTTTCTTT CASSFGKGGTEAFF TRBJ1-1 - TRBV7-9 -
TGTGCCAGCAGCTTTATAGGGGACACAGACAATGAGCAGTTCTTC CASSFIGDTDNEQFF TRBJ2-1 - TRBV7-3 -
TGTGCCACCAGCAGAGATCCGGGGACCGGAAACACCATATATTTT CATSRDPGTGNTIYF TRBJ1-3 - TRBV15 -
TGTGCCAGCAGTTACTCGGTTCTGGGAAATTCACCCCTCCACTTT CASSYSVLGNSPLHF TRBJ1-6 - TRBV6-5 -
TGTGCCAGCAGCTCCCGTAATCCCTACGAGCAGTACTTC CASSSRNPYEQYF TRBJ2-7 - TRBV6-5 once
TGTGCCAGCAGAACCCCCGGGATAAAAGAGACCCAGTACTTC CASRTPGIKETQYF TRBJ2-5 - TRBV6-5 -
TGCGCCAGCGGTCGGACAGGAGAGGAAAAACTGTTTTTT CASGRTGEEKLFF TRBJ1-4 TRBD1 TRBV5-1 -
TGTGCCAGCAGCTCAAACGGAGTTATAGATACGCAGTATTTT CASSSNGVIDTQYF TRBJ2-3 - TRBV7-3 -
TGTGCCAGCAGCCGGACAGATAGCAATCAGCCCCAGCATTTT CASSRTDSNQPQHF TRBJ1-5 - TRBV5-6 once
TGTGCCAGCAGCTTAGGCGGTCTACTAGGCCAAGAGACCCAGTACTTC CASSLGGLLGQETQYF TRBJ2-5 - TRBV7-7 -
TGTGCCAGCAGTTACGATCCAGGGAGCTTGGAGACCCAGTACTTC CASSYDPGSLETQYF TRBJ2-5 - TRBV6-5 -
TGTGCCAGCAGTTACGGGGACACTTCGAACACTGAAGCTTTCTTT CASSYGDTSNTEAFF TRBJ1-1 - TRBV6-5 -
TGTGCCAGCAGCCCCCAGGTGAACTATGGCTACACCTTC CASSPQVNYGYTF TRBJ1-2 - TRBV6-6 -